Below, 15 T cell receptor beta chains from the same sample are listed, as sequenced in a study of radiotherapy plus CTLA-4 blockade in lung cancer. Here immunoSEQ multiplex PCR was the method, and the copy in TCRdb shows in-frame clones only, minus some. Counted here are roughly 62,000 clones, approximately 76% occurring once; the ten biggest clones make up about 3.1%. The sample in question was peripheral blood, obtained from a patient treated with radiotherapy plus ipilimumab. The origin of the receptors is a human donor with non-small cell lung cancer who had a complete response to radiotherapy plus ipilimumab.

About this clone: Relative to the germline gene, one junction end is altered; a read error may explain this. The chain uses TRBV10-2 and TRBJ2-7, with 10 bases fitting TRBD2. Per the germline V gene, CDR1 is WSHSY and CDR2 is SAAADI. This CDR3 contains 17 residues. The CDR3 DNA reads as TGCGCCAGCAGTGGAGTCGGGGGACTAGCGAGCTCCCACGAGCAGTACTTC. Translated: CASSGVGGLASSHEQYF.

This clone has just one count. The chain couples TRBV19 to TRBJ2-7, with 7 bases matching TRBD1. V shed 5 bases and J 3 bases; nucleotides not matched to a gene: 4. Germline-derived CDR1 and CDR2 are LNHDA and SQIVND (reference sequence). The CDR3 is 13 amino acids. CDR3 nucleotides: TGTGCCAGTAGTCAACAGGGGAACTACGAGCAGTACTTC. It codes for CASSQQGNYEQYF. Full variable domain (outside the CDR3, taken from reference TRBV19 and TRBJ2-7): DGGITQSPKYLFRKEGQNVTLSCEQNLNHDAMYWYRQDPGQGLRLIYYSQIVNDFQKGDIAEGYSVSREKKESFPLTVTSAQKNPTAFYLCASSQQGNYEQYFGPGTRLTVT.

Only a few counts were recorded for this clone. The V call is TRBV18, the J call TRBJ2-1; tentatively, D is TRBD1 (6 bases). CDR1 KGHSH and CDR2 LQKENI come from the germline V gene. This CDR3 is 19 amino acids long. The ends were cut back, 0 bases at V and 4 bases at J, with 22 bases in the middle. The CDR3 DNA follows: TGTGCCAGCTCACCACCGGGGGCAAAGAGCGAGAGAAAATACAATGAGCAGTTCTTC. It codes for CASSPPGAKSERKYNEQFF.

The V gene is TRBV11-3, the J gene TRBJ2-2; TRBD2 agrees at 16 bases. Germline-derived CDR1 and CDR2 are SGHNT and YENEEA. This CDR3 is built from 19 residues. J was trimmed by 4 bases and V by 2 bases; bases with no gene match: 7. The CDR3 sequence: CASSLQGLAGGPSTGELFF. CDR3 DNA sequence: TGTGCCAGCAGCTTACAGGGACTAGCGGGGGGGCCGAGCACCGGGGAGCTGTTTTTT.

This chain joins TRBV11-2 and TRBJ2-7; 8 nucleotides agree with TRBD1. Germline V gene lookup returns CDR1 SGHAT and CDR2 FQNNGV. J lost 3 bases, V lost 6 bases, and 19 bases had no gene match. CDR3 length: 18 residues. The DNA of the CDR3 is TGTGCCAGCAGACAAAGGACAGGGAAAAGGGCGGACCTCTACGAGCAGTACTTC. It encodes CASRQRTGKRADLYEQYF.

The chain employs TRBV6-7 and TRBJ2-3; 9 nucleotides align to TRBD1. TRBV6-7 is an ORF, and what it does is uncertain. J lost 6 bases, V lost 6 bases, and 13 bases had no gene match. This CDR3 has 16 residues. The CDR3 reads CASSHRDRVSSDTQYF. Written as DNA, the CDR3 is TGTGCCAGCAGCCACCGGGACAGGGTTTCTTCTGATACGCAGTATTTT.

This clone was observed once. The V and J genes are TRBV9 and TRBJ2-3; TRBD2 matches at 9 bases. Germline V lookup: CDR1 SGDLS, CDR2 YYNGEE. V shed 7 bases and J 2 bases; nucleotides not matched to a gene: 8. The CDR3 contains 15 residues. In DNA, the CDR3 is TGTGCCAGCGGACCGGGACTAGCCCCCACAGATACGCAGTATTTT. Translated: CASGPGLAPTDTQYF. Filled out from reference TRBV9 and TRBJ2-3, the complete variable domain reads DSGVTQTPKHLITATGQRVTLRCSPRSGDLSVYWYQQSLDQGLQFLIQYYNGEERAKGNILERFSAQQFPDLHSELNLSSLELGDSALYFCASGPGLAPTDTQYFGPGTRLTVL.

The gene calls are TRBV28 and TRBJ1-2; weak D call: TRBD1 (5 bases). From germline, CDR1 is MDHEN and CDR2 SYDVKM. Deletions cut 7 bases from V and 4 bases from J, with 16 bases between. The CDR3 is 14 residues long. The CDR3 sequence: CASTGGSGIYGYTF. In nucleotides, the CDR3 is TGTGCCAGCACCGGGGGGTCTGGAATCTATGGCTACACCTTC.

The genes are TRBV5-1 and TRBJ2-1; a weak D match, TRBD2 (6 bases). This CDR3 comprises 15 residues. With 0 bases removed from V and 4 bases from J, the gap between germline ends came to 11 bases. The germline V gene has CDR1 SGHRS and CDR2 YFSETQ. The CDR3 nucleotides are TGCGCCAGCAGCTTGGAGGGACTGGCATACAATGAGCAGTTCTTC. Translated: CASSLEGLAYNEQFF.

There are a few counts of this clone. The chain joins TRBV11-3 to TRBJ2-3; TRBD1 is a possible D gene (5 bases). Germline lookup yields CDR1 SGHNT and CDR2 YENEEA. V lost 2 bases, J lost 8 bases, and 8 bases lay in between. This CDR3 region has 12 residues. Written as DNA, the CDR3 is TGTGCCAGCAGCTTACAGGGTCGTACGCAGTATTTT. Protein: CASSLQGRTQYF.

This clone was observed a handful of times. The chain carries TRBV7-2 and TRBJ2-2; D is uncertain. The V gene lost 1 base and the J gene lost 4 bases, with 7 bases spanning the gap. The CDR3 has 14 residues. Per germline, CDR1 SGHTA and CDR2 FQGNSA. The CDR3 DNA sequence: TGTGCCAGCAGCTTAGGGCTGTTCACCGGGGAGCTGTTTTTT. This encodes CASSLGLFTGELFF.

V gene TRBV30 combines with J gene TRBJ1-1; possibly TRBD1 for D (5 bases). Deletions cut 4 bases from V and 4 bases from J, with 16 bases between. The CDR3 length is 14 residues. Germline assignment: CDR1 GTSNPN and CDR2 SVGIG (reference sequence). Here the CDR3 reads CAWKGQGIITEAFF. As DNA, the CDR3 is TGTGCCTGGAAGGGGCAGGGAATTATCACTGAAGCTTTCTTT.

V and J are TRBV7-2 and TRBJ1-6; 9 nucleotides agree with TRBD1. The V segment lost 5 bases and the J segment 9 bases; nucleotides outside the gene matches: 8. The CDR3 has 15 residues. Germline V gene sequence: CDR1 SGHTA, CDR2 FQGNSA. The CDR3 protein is CASSPGQGVFSPLHF. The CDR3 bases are TGTGCCAGCAGCCCGGGACAGGGCGTCTTTTCACCCCTCCACTTT.

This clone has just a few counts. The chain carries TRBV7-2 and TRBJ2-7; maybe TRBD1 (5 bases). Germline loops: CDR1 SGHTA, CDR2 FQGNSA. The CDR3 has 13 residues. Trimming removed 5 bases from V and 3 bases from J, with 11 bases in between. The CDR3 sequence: CASSTNRNYEQYF. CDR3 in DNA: TGTGCCAGCAGCACCAACAGGAACTACGAGCAGTACTTC.

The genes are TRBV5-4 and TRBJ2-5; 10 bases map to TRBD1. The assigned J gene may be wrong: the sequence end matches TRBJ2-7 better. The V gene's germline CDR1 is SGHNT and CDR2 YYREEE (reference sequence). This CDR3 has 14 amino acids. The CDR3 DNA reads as TGTGCCAGCAGCAAGTGGACAGGGGGCTACGAGCAGTACTTC. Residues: CASSKWTGGYEQYF.